This passage covers 15 T cell receptor beta chains from one sample sequenced in a study of CD8+ T cells in alopecia areata. The authors extracted RNA and reverse transcribed it into cDNA as the sequencing template. Data came from immunoSEQ multiplex PCR; TCRdb stores just in-frame clones and leaves some out. The repertoire includes about 190,000 clones, 64% of them detected once, and around 3.9% sits in the top ten. Regarding treatment: oral pan-JAK inhibitor, 5-10 mg twice daily. Sequencing was performed on CD4+ T cells sorted from blood, taken at week 4, from a patient treated with tofacitinib. Source of these receptors: a human donor with alopecia areata.

A remark on this clone: Distinct nucleotide sequences in the sample also encode this CDR3. The V call is TRBV5-1, the J call TRBJ2-4; maybe TRBD2 (6 bases). V lost 0 bases and J lost 5, with 6 bases in between. CDR1 is SGHRS and CDR2 is YFSETQ in the germline V gene. The CDR3 runs 13 residues. The DNA of the CDR3 is TGCGCCAGCAGCTTGGCGGGGGAAAACATTCAGTACTTC. Translated, it gives CASSLAGENIQYF.

Only a few counts were recorded for this clone. The V gene is TRBV29-1, the J gene TRBJ2-3; TRBD2 aligns across 10 bases. There are 15 residues in the CDR3. After removal of 8 bases from V and 1 base from J, the junction contained 9 bases not matched to a gene. The V gene's germline CDR1 is SQVTM and CDR2 ANQGSEA. The CDR3 coding sequence is TGCAGCCTAGACGAGCGGGGGGGGCGCACAGATACGCAGTATTTT. Its translation is CSLDERGGRTDTQYF.

The rearrangement uses TRBV7-8 and TRBJ1-1; no firm D call. The V and J ends lost 1 base and 0 bases respectively, with 6 bases between them. The germline CDR1 and CDR2 sequences are SGHVS and FQNEAQ. This CDR3 has 14 residues. The CDR3 reads CASSLGLMNTEAFF. The CDR3 region has the DNA TGTGCCAGCAGCTTAGGACTTATGAACACTGAAGCTTTCTTT.

The genes are TRBV6-5 and TRBJ2-7; TRBD1 might be the D (5 bases). The CDR3 totals 13 residues. The germline V and J ends were trimmed by 0 bases and 4 bases, with 7 bases remaining between them. The V gene's germline CDR1 is MNHEY and CDR2 SVGAGI. In DNA, the CDR3 is TGTGCCAGCAGTTACTCCGACAGATACGAGCAGTACTTC. Encoded protein: CASSYSDRYEQYF.

Only a few counts were recorded for this clone. V and J are TRBV27 and TRBJ1-2; 9 bases map to TRBD1. V trimming: 7 bases; J trimming: 8 bases; junction bases outside the gene matches: 11. CDR1 is MNHEY, CDR2 SMNVEV, per germline (reference sequence). The CDR3 extends over 14 amino acids. CDR3 DNA sequence: TGTGCCAGCAATCCCGGGACAGGGAGTAGGGGCTACACCTTC. Amino acid sequence: CASNPGTGSRGYTF.

The rearrangement joins TRBV7-2 to TRBJ1-1, with D possibly TRBD1 on 5 matching bases. The CDR3 has 14 amino acids. Trimming took 5 bases from V and 0 from J, leaving 10 bases between them. Germline-derived CDR1 and CDR2 are SGHTA and FQGNSA. This chain's CDR3 is CASSMGLMNTEAFF. In DNA, the CDR3 is TGTGCCAGCAGCATGGGACTCATGAACACTGAAGCTTTCTTT.

This sequence joins TRBV5-6 and TRBJ2-1; 10 bases fit TRBD1. CDR1 is SGHDT, CDR2 YYEEEE, per germline. V trimming: 6 bases; J trimming: 5 bases; junction bases outside the gene matches: 11. The CDR3 is made up of 16 amino acids. CDR3 nucleotide sequence: TGTGCCAGCACCAGACCCCGGGACAGGGGCCACAATGAGCAGTTCTTC. It encodes CASTRPRDRGHNEQFF.

V is TRBV9 and J is TRBJ2-7, with TRBD2 identical over 7 bases. CDR1 is SGDLS and CDR2 is YYNGEE in the germline V gene. Trimming removed 0 bases from V and 6 bases from J; junction bases left unmatched: 3. The CDR3 extends over 13 amino acids. CDR3 protein: CASSVAGGGEQYF. CDR3 nucleotides: TGTGCCAGCAGCGTAGCGGGGGGTGGCGAGCAGTACTTC.

The genes are TRBV30 and TRBJ1-6; D gene ambiguous. Trimming cost V 2 bases and J 5 bases, with 10 bases left between them. Germline V gives CDR1 GTSNPN, CDR2 SVGIG (reference sequence). The CDR3 has 14 amino acids. CDR3: CAWSFGQNNSPLHF. The CDR3 DNA sequence: TGTGCCTGGAGTTTTGGCCAAAATAATTCACCCCTCCACTTT.

The J gene is TRBJ1-1, the V gene TRBV29-1; the D gene is possibly TRBD1 (5 bases). V dropped 5 bases and J dropped 1 base, with 17 bases sitting between them. Germline lookup yields CDR1 SQVTM and CDR2 ANQGSEA. There are 15 residues in the CDR3. CDR3 protein: CSVSPTTEANTEAFF. The CDR3 region has the DNA TGCAGCGTTTCCCCGACGACAGAGGCGAACACTGAAGCTTTCTTT.

Only a few counts were recorded for this clone. V gene TRBV19 combines with J gene TRBJ1-2; 9 nucleotides agree with TRBD1. The V gene's germline CDR1 is LNHDA and CDR2 SQIVND (reference sequence). Unmatched junction bases numbered 7, after V lost 7 bases and J lost 4 bases. The CDR3 runs to 14 residues. The CDR3 protein is CASTTRGQGYGYTF. DNA for the CDR3: TGTGCCAGTACAACCCGGGGACAGGGCTATGGCTACACCTTC.

The chain couples TRBV10-3 to TRBJ2-3; D perhaps matches TRBD1 (5 bases). V lost 7 bases and J lost 2, with 13 bases in between. Germline V gene sequence: CDR1 ENHRY, CDR2 SYGVKD. The CDR3 spans 14 residues. CDR3 in DNA: TGTGCCATCACCCCAGGGATTGACACAGATACGCAGTATTTT. This encodes CAITPGIDTDTQYF.

This chain uses TRBV9 with TRBJ1-6, with TRBD1 as a possible D gene (6 bases). Germline V gene lookup returns CDR1 SGDLS and CDR2 YYNGEE. This CDR3 spans 17 amino acids. The ends were cut back, 4 bases at V and 4 bases at J, with 18 bases in the middle. CDR3: CASSPRTDLGYNSPLHF. The CDR3 nucleotides read TGTGCCAGCAGCCCACGGACAGACCTGGGGTATAATTCACCCCTCCACTTT.

This clone was seen more than once but under ten times. The rearrangement uses TRBV15 and TRBJ2-4; TRBD2 aligns across 8 bases. This CDR3 has 15 amino acids. CDR1 and CDR2 (germline): LNHNV, YYDKDF (reference sequence). J lost 7 bases, V lost 5 bases, and 10 bases had no gene match. The DNA for the CDR3 is TGTGCCACCAGCCCGGGGGGGGCCATTGGTAACATTCAGTACTTC. Protein sequence: CATSPGGAIGNIQYF. The whole variable domain, remainder taken from reference TRBV15 and TRBJ2-4, is DAMVIQNPRYQVTQFGKPVTLSCSQTLNHNVMYWYQQKSSQAPKLLFHYYDKDFNNEADTPDNFQSRRPNTSFCFLDIRSPGLGDTAMYLCATSPGGAIGNIQYFGAGTRLSVL.

The V call is TRBV5-1, the J call TRBJ2-1; D might be TRBD1 or TRBD2, each matching 6 bases. V was cut by 4 bases and J by 4 bases, with 12 bases left in between. This CDR3 is built from 14 residues. Per the germline V gene, CDR1 is SGHRS and CDR2 is YFSETQ. CDR3 region: CASSRETGYNEQFF. The CDR3 nucleotides read TGCGCCAGCAGCCGGGAGACAGGTTACAATGAGCAGTTCTTC.